The 26 T cell receptor beta chains presented below share a single source sample, sequenced in a study of blood T cell repertoires in COVID-19. Clones were sequenced by immunoSEQ multiplex PCR, and TCRdb holds only the in-frame ones, with some missing. The sample includes some 200,000 clones, around 92% of them seen just once. The sequenced material came from peripheral blood. The origin of the receptors is a man aged 25 to 45 with acute or convalescent COVID-19.

The chain employs TRBV11-3 and TRBJ2-1, with unresolved D. Germline lookup yields CDR1 SGHNT and CDR2 YENEEA. This CDR3 has 16 residues. V dropped 5 bases and J dropped 2 bases, with 16 bases sitting between them. This chain's CDR3 is CASSQNGARAYNEQFF. For the CDR3, the DNA is TGTGCCAGCAGCCAAAACGGAGCGAGAGCCTACAATGAGCAGTTCTTC.

This chain links TRBV19 with TRBJ2-2, with D unclear. The CDR3 spans 12 residues. V lost 4 bases to trimming and J lost 6 bases, with 6 bases between them. The V gene's germline CDR1 is LNHDA and CDR2 SQIVND (reference sequence). In nucleotides, the CDR3 is TGTGCCAGTAGTAGGCCCTCCGGGGAGCTGTTTTTT. Protein sequence: CASSRPSGELFF.

This chain joins TRBV30 and TRBJ1-1; a weak D match, TRBD1 (5 bases). CDR1 is GTSNPN and CDR2 is SVGIG in the germline V gene (reference sequence). The CDR3 loop spans 13 amino acids. V lost 1 base, J lost 5 bases, and 11 bases lay in between. CDR3 amino acids: CAWSGGGGTEAFF. The CDR3, as DNA: TGTGCCTGGAGTGGGGGCGGGGGAACTGAAGCTTTCTTT.

J is TRBJ2-1 and V is TRBV18, with 12 bases fitting TRBD2. Germline V gives CDR1 KGHSH, CDR2 LQKENI. The CDR3 loop spans 16 amino acids. The junction had 6 bases not matched to a gene; V was cut back by 6 bases and J by 3 bases. CDR3 in DNA: TGTGCCAGCTCGGGACTAGCGGGCCTGGACTACAATGAGCAGTTCTTC. The encoded protein is CASSGLAGLDYNEQFF.

This chain links TRBV10-2 with TRBJ1-6; no firm D call. Per germline, CDR1 WSHSY and CDR2 SAAADI. The CDR3 covers 13 residues. Trimming shortened V by 5 bases and J by 6 bases, and 8 bases separated the two germline ends. This CDR3 reads CASSTGVNSPLHF. The CDR3 DNA is TGCGCCAGCAGTACCGGGGTTAATTCACCCCTCCACTTT.

This clone was seen only once. The CDR3 region has the DNA TGTGCCAGCAGCAAAGGGTTTATGTTTAGCGGGCGCCCCTACAATGAGCAGTTCTTC. Protein product: CASSKGFMFSGRPYNEQFF. The chain combines TRBV21-1 with TRBJ2-1; the D call TRBD2 from the table was never checked on the DNA. TRBV21-1 corresponds to a pseudogene. This CDR3 region has 19 residues.

The gene calls are TRBV2 and TRBJ1-2, with D perhaps matching TRBD1 (5 bases). The CDR3 extends over 12 amino acids. V was cut by 6 bases and J by 6 bases, with 11 bases left in between. Germline lookup yields CDR1 SNHLY and CDR2 FYNNEI. The CDR3 loop is CASRAFRDGYTF. For the CDR3, the DNA is TGTGCCAGCAGGGCCTTCAGGGATGGCTACACCTTC. The full variable domain, rest sourced from reference TRBV2 and TRBJ1-2, is EPEVTQTPSHQVTQMGQEVILRCVPISNHLYFYWYRQILGQKVEFLVSFYNNEISEKSEIFDDQFSVERPDGSNFTLKIRSTKLEDSAMYFCASRAFRDGYTFGSGTRLTVV.

The chain employs TRBV4-1 and TRBJ1-2, with D perhaps TRBD1 (6 bases). Trimming stripped 4 bases from V and 6 bases from J, with 18 bases between. Germline CDR1 MGHRA, CDR2 YSYEKL. This CDR3 spans 15 amino acids. The chain's CDR3 is CASSRSNRVSDGYTF. The CDR3 nucleotides read TGCGCCAGCAGCCGCTCTAACAGGGTCTCTGATGGCTACACCTTC.

The rearrangement joins TRBV11-2 to TRBJ2-7; possible D gene TRBD1, 6 bases. The CDR3 length is 16 residues. Deletions cut 1 base from V and 2 bases from J, with 15 bases between. Germline V lookup: CDR1 SGHAT, CDR2 FQNNGV. CDR3 nucleotide sequence: TGTGCCAGCAGCTTAGTATCTGGACAGCTTCCCTACGAGCAGTACTTC. Translation gives CASSLVSGQLPYEQYF.

This clone was observed a handful of times. This chain connects TRBV28 to TRBJ1-2, with a possible D match to TRBD1 (5 bases). Germline CDR1 and CDR2: MDHEN and SYDVKM. CDR3 length equals 13 residues. Deletions cut 8 bases from V and 1 base from J, with 11 bases between. The CDR3: CASSQGINYGYTF. The CDR3 coding sequence is TGTGCCAGCTCGCAGGGAATTAACTATGGCTACACCTTC.

The J gene is TRBJ2-7, the V gene TRBV27; TRBD1 matches 7 bases. CDR1 MNHEY and CDR2 SMNVEV come from the germline V gene (reference sequence). The CDR3 is 15 amino acids. Trimming took 6 bases from V and 3 from J; bases not matched to a gene: 11. The CDR3 protein is CASRPFTGALYEQYF. The CDR3 coding sequence is TGTGCCAGCAGGCCATTTACAGGGGCCCTCTACGAGCAGTACTTC.

CDR3 sequence reads: CASSQVGAEGSETQYF. The DNA for the CDR3 is TGTGCCAGCAGCCAAGTGGGGGCCGAGGGAAGCGAGACCCAGTACTTC. This sequence joins TRBV4-2 and TRBJ2-5, with D perhaps TRBD1 (6 bases). Trimming removed 1 base at V and 5 bases at J, with 17 bases between. CDR1 LGHNA and CDR2 YNFKEQ come from the germline V gene. There are 16 residues in the CDR3.

The chain employs TRBV7-2 and TRBJ2-7, with D perhaps TRBD1 (5 bases). The V gene's germline CDR1 is SGHTA and CDR2 FQGNSA. The CDR3 covers 15 residues. V was shortened by 5 bases and J by 4 bases, with 18 bases between the two germline ends. CDR3 region: CASSPSGRVRYEQYF. The CDR3 nucleotides are TGTGCCAGCAGCCCCTCGGGCAGGGTAAGGTACGAGCAGTACTTC.

This clone turned up a few times. The CDR3 sequence is CASQRGGSPLHF. The CDR3 DNA is TGTGCCAGCCAAAGGGGAGGTTCACCCCTCCACTTT. The chain combines TRBV3-1 (or the pseudogene TRBV3-2) with TRBJ1-6; weak D call: TRBD1 (5 bases). Trimming shortened V by 8 bases and J by 9 bases, and 11 bases separated the two germline ends. Germline V gives CDR1 LGHDT, CDR2 YNNKEL (reference sequence). This CDR3 contains 12 residues.

The chain recombines TRBV2 with TRBJ1-2; D unresolved. Germline-derived CDR1 and CDR2 are SNHLY and FYNNEI. Trimming removed 9 bases at V and 4 bases at J, with 12 bases between. This CDR3 has 12 residues. This chain's CDR3 is CARGDLGYGYTF. The CDR3 bases are TGTGCCAGAGGAGACCTCGGCTATGGCTACACCTTC. Using reference TRBV2 and TRBJ1-2 for the parts outside the CDR3, the full variable domain is EPEVTQTPSHQVTQMGQEVILRCVPISNHLYFYWYRQILGQKVEFLVSFYNNEISEKSEIFDDQFSVERPDGSNFTLKIRSTKLEDSAMYFCARGDLGYGYTFGSGTRLTVV.

In DNA form, the CDR3 reads TGTGCCAGCAGTTATAGAACAGCAACTAATGAAAAACTGTTTTTT. Translating gives CASSYRTATNEKLFF. This chain connects TRBV6-5 to TRBJ1-4; D is ambiguous. Germline V gene lookup returns CDR1 MNHEY and CDR2 SVGAGI. The V end lost 3 bases, the J end lost 0 bases, and 8 bases lay between the germline ends. The CDR3 consists of 15 residues.

This CDR3 is CASSPLRGPNEKLFF. The CDR3 bases are TGTGCCAGCTCACCTCTCAGGGGACCTAATGAAAAACTGTTTTTT. The chain combines TRBV18 with TRBJ1-4; D might be TRBD1 (6 bases). CDR1 KGHSH and CDR2 LQKENI come from the germline V gene. Trimming shortened V by 3 bases and J by 3 bases, and 11 bases separated the two germline ends. The CDR3 runs 15 residues.

J is TRBJ2-7 and V is TRBV7-3, with D possibly being TRBD2 (5 bases). Trimming stripped 3 bases from V and 6 bases from J, with 15 bases between. This CDR3 is built from 14 residues. Germline CDR1 reads SGHTA; CDR2 reads FQGTGA. CDR3 in amino acids: CASSFNFRGCEQYF. The DNA for the CDR3 is TGTGCCAGCAGCTTTAACTTCCGGGGATGCGAGCAGTACTTC.

This chain connects TRBV28 to TRBJ2-7; TRBD1 matches at 7 bases. V dropped 6 bases and J dropped 3; count of bases not matched to a gene: 8. The CDR3 extends over 14 amino acids. CDR1 and CDR2 from the germline V gene are MDHEN and SYDVKM. The CDR3 bases are TGTGCCAGCAGGACCGGGACAGCTATCTACGAGCAGTACTTC. Residues: CASRTGTAIYEQYF.

CDR3 protein: CSGEVSYNEQFF. DNA for the CDR3: TGCAGCGGAGAAGTCTCCTACAATGAGCAGTTCTTC. The chain joins TRBV29-1 to TRBJ2-1; D is ambiguous. CDR3 length equals 12 residues. Germline V gene sequence: CDR1 SQVTM, CDR2 ANQGSEA. V was cut by 7 bases and J by 0 bases, with 7 bases left in between.

V and J are TRBV23-1 and TRBJ2-7; TRBD1 might be the D (6 bases). TRBV23-1 is labeled an ORF, and its function is uncertain. V lost 0 bases, J lost 2 bases, and 14 bases lay in between. The CDR3 consists of 16 residues. Here the CDR3 DNA reads TGCGCCAGCAGTCAATCCGTGCAGGGGACCACCTACGAGCAGTACTTC. It encodes CASSQSVQGTTYEQYF.

This chain joins TRBV5-1 and TRBJ1-6, with TRBD1 identical over 9 bases. CDR1 SGHRS and CDR2 YFSETQ come from the germline V gene. Trimming at V came to 4 bases and at J to 6 bases, leaving 2 bases not matched to a gene. This CDR3 spans 14 amino acids. CDR3 sequence: CASSLTGGNSPLHF. In DNA, the CDR3 is TGCGCCAGCAGCCTGACAGGGGGTAATTCACCCCTCCACTTT.

In its sample, this clone was seen a few times. The chain carries TRBV30 and TRBJ2-3; tentative D call: TRBD2 (6 bases). The CDR3 has 14 residues. Between the trimmed V and J ends, which lost 2 bases and 0 bases, there was a span of 9 bases. CDR1 is GTSNPN, CDR2 SVGIG, per germline (reference sequence). For the CDR3, the DNA is TGTGCCTGGAGTCCCGGGACTAGCACAGATACGCAGTATTTT. Its protein is CAWSPGTSTDTQYF.

This rearrangement joins TRBV5-4 to TRBJ1-4, with 8 bases aligning to TRBD1. The V segment lost 2 bases and the J segment 7 bases; nucleotides outside the gene matches: 13. The germline gives CDR1 SGHNT, CDR2 YYREEE (reference sequence). The CDR3 has 17 residues. CDR3: CASSLGIAGQGGEKLFF. The CDR3 DNA sequence: TGTGCCAGCAGCTTAGGTATAGCAGGACAGGGCGGTGAAAAACTGTTTTTT. Variable domain in full (rest from reference TRBV5-4 and TRBJ1-4): ETGVTQSPTHLIKTRGQQVTLRCSSQSGHNTVSWYQQALGQGPQFIFQYYREEENGRGNFPPRFSGLQFPNYSSELNVNALELDDSALYLCASSLGIAGQGGEKLFFGSGTQLSVL.

The V call is TRBV18, the J call TRBJ1-1; weak D call: TRBD1 (5 bases). The CDR3 loop spans 14 amino acids. CDR1 and CDR2 from the germline V gene are KGHSH and LQKENI. V lost 3 bases and J 5 bases, leaving 13 bases between the germline ends. The chain's CDR3 is CASSPYGQGTEAFF. CDR3 sequence (DNA): TGTGCCAGCTCACCTTATGGGCAGGGAACTGAAGCTTTCTTT.

The chain has TRBV5-5 and TRBJ1-5, with D unclear. Germline V CDR1 and CDR2: SGHKS, YYEKEE (reference sequence). V gave up 0 bases and J gave up 0 bases, with 7 bases separating them. The CDR3 is 15 residues long. DNA of the CDR3: TGTGCCAGCAGCTTGGCGGGTAATAGCAATCAGCCCCAGCATTTT. Translating gives CASSLAGNSNQPQHF.